The 17 T cell receptor beta chains below all came from one sample that was sequenced in a study of T-cell memory formation after mild COVID-19. MiXCR, run by TCRdb on the 5' RACE reads, gives a single entry per CDR3 protein. The data show 400,000 or so distinct CDR3 sequences, with 20% to 25% seen just once and around 13% held by the top ten. The sequenced sample was PBMCs or a T cell subset sorted from them (not recorded which). These receptor sequences come from an adult woman who had mild COVID-19 (a few samples of this study predate the infection). Cell type and time point are not known.

This clonotype was detected a few times. This sequence joins TRBV5-1 and TRBJ2-1; no clear D. V lost 4 bases and J lost 1, with 9 bases in between. Germline assignment: CDR1 SGHRS and CDR2 YFSETQ. The CDR3 extends over 14 amino acids. The CDR3 sequence: CASSTTQSYNEQFF. The CDR3 coding sequence is TGCGCCAGCAGCACGACCCAGTCCTACAATGAGCAGTTCTTC.

V usage is TRBV6-5 and J usage is TRBJ2-7, with 9 bases aligning to TRBD2. Germline V gives CDR1 MNHEY, CDR2 SVGAGI. There are 15 residues in the CDR3. With 3 bases clipped from V and 2 bases from J, the junction kept 5 bases outside the gene matches. The CDR3 is CASSYGGGGAYEQYF. CDR3 DNA sequence: TGTGCCAGCAGTTATGGTGGCGGGGGGGCCTACGAGCAGTACTTC.

This clonotype was seen a few times. CDR3 coding DNA: TGTGCCAGCAGCTCCGGGGCCTCCCGAGAGACCCAGTACTTC. It is translated as CASSSGASRETQYF. The rearrangement uses TRBV7-9 and TRBJ2-5; D might be TRBD1 or TRBD2, each matching 5 bases. The V gene's germline CDR1 is SEHNR and CDR2 FQNEAQ (reference sequence). This CDR3 region has 14 residues. V lost 4 bases and J lost 4, with 13 bases in between.

This clonotype was observed many times. J is TRBJ1-6 and V is TRBV20-1; possibly TRBD1 for D (6 bases). Germline loops: CDR1 DFQATT, CDR2 SNEGSKA (reference sequence). The V end lost 4 bases, the J end lost 9 bases, and 16 bases lay between the germline ends. The CDR3 sequence is 14 residues long. CDR3 DNA sequence: TGCAGTGCTACAGGGGTAGAGTTGCGTTCACCCCTCCACTTT. Translation: CSATGVELRSPLHF.

This clonotype occurred a few times. The gene calls are TRBV6-2 or TRBV6-3 and TRBJ1-2, with 8 bases aligning to TRBD1. CDR1 and CDR2 (germline): MNHEY, SVGEGT. V shed 6 bases, J shed 1 base, and the junction held 28 bases outside the gene matches. The CDR3 runs 22 residues. The CDR3 reads CASSPPDAGGPIRPPINYGYTF. DNA of the CDR3: TGTGCCAGCAGCCCACCCGACGCAGGGGGCCCAATCCGGCCCCCGATTAACTATGGCTACACCTTC.

A few counts support this clonotype. The gene calls are TRBV19 and TRBJ2-1; 10 positions match TRBD1. This CDR3 is 15 amino acids long. Germline V lookup: CDR1 LNHDA, CDR2 SQIVND (reference sequence). V lost 9 bases and J lost 9; bases outside the gene matches: 14. The CDR3 sequence is CASAHPRTGGTEQFF. The CDR3 nucleotides are TGTGCCAGCGCCCACCCTCGGACAGGGGGGACTGAGCAGTTCTTC.

This clonotype was observed a few times. The CDR3 here is CASTYVGNLFQPGELFF. For the CDR3, the DNA is TGTGCCAGCACCTATGTCGGAAATTTGTTTCAGCCCGGGGAGCTGTTTTTT. V and J are TRBV12-3 or TRBV12-4 and TRBJ2-2, with D unclear. This CDR3 contains 17 residues. V lost 7 bases and J 6 bases, leaving 24 bases between the germline ends.

The V call is TRBV5-4, the J call TRBJ1-2; 11 positions match TRBD1. J gave up 4 bases and V 4 bases, and 9 bases lay outside the gene matches. The germline V gene encodes CDR1 SGHNT and CDR2 YYREEE (reference sequence). The CDR3 has 16 residues. The CDR3 DNA is TGTGCCAGCAGCGCTTCAGGGACAGGGGGTGGCTATGGCTACACCTTC. Its protein is CASSASGTGGGYGYTF.

This clonotype was observed a few times. This chain links TRBV5-1 with TRBJ2-1; the D is unclear. Germline V gene sequence: CDR1 SGHRS, CDR2 YFSETQ. This CDR3 spans 14 amino acids. The V and J ends lost 4 bases and 4 bases respectively, with 12 bases between them. CDR3 amino acids: CASSIWTTYNEQFF. DNA for the CDR3: TGCGCCAGCAGCATCTGGACGACTTACAATGAGCAGTTCTTC.

This clonotype was found a few times. This chain connects TRBV20-1 to TRBJ1-5, with TRBD1 as a possible D gene (6 bases). From germline, CDR1 is DFQATT and CDR2 SNEGSKA (reference sequence). V was cut by 7 bases and J by 2 bases, with 18 bases left in between. The CDR3 has 15 residues. CDR3 sequence: CSVPAGGAGNQPQHF. The CDR3 DNA reads as TGCAGTGTCCCGGCGGGGGGCGCGGGCAATCAGCCCCAGCATTTT.

This clonotype was seen ten or more times. The V gene is TRBV20-1, the J gene TRBJ2-3; possible D gene TRBD2, 7 bases. The V gene lost 4 bases and the J gene lost 4 bases, with 12 bases spanning the gap. This CDR3 comprises 13 residues. In germline, CDR1 is DFQATT, CDR2 SNEGSKA (reference sequence). The CDR3, as DNA: TGCAGTGCTAAGGCGGGGGCTCCAGATACGCAGTATTTT. It translates to CSAKAGAPDTQYF.

V gene TRBV12-3 or TRBV12-4 combines with J gene TRBJ2-2; 7 positions match TRBD1. The CDR3 runs 15 residues. Germline trimming cut 6 bases from V and 6 bases from J; bases unmatched to any gene: 10. CDR3 DNA: TGTGCCAGCAGGAAGAGACAGGGTAGGGCCGGGGAGCTGTTTTTT. Amino acids: CASRKRQGRAGELFF.

Only a few counts were recorded for this clonotype. The rearrangement joins TRBV2 to TRBJ2-7; the D is unclear. V was clipped by 2 bases and J by 9 bases, with 11 bases between them. CDR3 length: 12 amino acids. The V gene's germline CDR1 is SNHLY and CDR2 FYNNEI. CDR3 DNA sequence: TGTGCCAGCAGTGAAAGGAAGACGGGGCAGTACTTC. Protein: CASSERKTGQYF.

In this sample, this clonotype turned up many times. This rearrangement joins TRBV4-3 to TRBJ2-7, with D tentatively TRBD2 (5 bases). The germline V gene has CDR1 LGHNA and CDR2 YSLEER. The CDR3 consists of 22 residues. V lost 2 bases to trimming and J lost 3 bases, with 35 bases between them. The CDR3 coding sequence is TGCGCCAGCAGCCAATCCCTTGTACGGTCCCGAGATCTCGAGAGGGTAGGCTACGAGCAGTACTTC. It codes for CASSQSLVRSRDLERVGYEQYF.

This clonotype was found a few times. J is TRBJ2-7 and V is TRBV4-3, with D tentatively TRBD2 (5 bases). The germline V gene has CDR1 LGHNA and CDR2 YSLEER. V was clipped by 3 bases and J by 3 bases, with 12 bases between them. CDR3 size: 14 residues. The CDR3 DNA is TGCGCCAGCAGCCAGAGGGTTTTTTACTACGAGCAGTACTTC. It specifies CASSQRVFYYEQYF.

The gene calls are TRBV5-1 and TRBJ2-5; unclear D gene. CDR3 size: 13 residues. Germline V gives CDR1 SGHRS, CDR2 YFSETQ. V was trimmed by 4 bases and J by 2 bases, leaving 9 bases between them. The chain's CDR3 is CASSHRAQETQYF. The CDR3 DNA follows: TGCGCCAGCAGCCACAGAGCACAAGAGACCCAGTACTTC.

V is TRBV12-3 or TRBV12-4 and J is TRBJ2-2, with TRBD2 as a possible D gene (5 bases). Between the trimmed V and J ends, which lost 6 bases and 4 bases, there was a span of 9 bases. The CDR3 extends over 13 amino acids. In DNA, the CDR3 is TGTGCCAGCAGACCAACTAGCACCGGGGAGCTGTTTTTT. Its protein product is CASRPTSTGELFF.